This TCR beta chain was sequenced for a study of blood T cell repertoires in COVID-19. There are 11 residues in the CDR3. Per germline, CDR1 MNHEY and CDR2 SVGEGT. V lost 4 bases and J lost 6, with 7 bases in between. The repertoire was sequenced with immunoSEQ multiplex PCR; TCRdb's copy has only in-frame clones and lacks some. The sample consists of approximately 270,000 clones, approximately 88% of them appearing once. The sequenced sample was peripheral blood. The rearrangement links TRBV6-2 or TRBV6-3 to TRBJ2-7; D gene uncertain. This clonotype originated in a woman aged 30 to 39 with COVID-19, enrolled during active disease. The CDR3, as DNA: TGTGCCAGCAGTTTTTCGCGCGAGCAGTACTTC. Protein: CASSFSREQYF.